These 3 T cell receptor beta chains were all obtained from the same sample, sequenced in a study of blood T cell repertoires in COVID-19. Some clones are missing from TCRdb's copy, which holds only in-frame ones; the method was immunoSEQ multiplex PCR. The sample consists of 490,000 or so clones, approximately 88% of them appearing once. The sample comprised PBMCs or T cells enriched from blood (not recorded which). These receptors all stem from a woman between 35 and 50 years old who had recovered from COVID-19.

J is TRBJ2-1 and V is TRBV24-1, with 9 bases matching TRBD2. Germline CDR1 reads KGHDR; CDR2 reads SFDVKD. Trimming removed 9 bases from V and 6 bases from J; junction bases left unmatched: 14. The CDR3 is 16 residues long. CDR3 region: CATSTPGAGGPNEQFF. The CDR3, as DNA: TGTGCCACCTCCACTCCTGGCGCGGGAGGGCCCAATGAGCAGTTCTTC.

The V call is TRBV7-2, the J call TRBJ1-1; D not certain. This CDR3 spans 14 amino acids. The germline CDR1 and CDR2 sequences are SGHTA and FQGNSA. The V gene lost 5 bases and the J gene lost 4 bases, with 14 bases spanning the gap. For the CDR3, the DNA is TGTGCCAGCAGCCAAAACGGCGGACTCACTGAAGCTTTCTTT. Residues: CASSQNGGLTEAFF.

The V call is TRBV11-2, the J call TRBJ2-7, with TRBD1 matching over 7 bases. The CDR3 covers 15 residues. V lost 4 bases and J lost 2; bases outside the gene matches: 8. Per germline, CDR1 SGHAT and CDR2 FQNNGV. The CDR3 DNA follows: TGTGCCAGCAGCTCCGGACAGGTGACTACCTACGAGCAGTACTTC. Translating gives CASSSGQVTTYEQYF.